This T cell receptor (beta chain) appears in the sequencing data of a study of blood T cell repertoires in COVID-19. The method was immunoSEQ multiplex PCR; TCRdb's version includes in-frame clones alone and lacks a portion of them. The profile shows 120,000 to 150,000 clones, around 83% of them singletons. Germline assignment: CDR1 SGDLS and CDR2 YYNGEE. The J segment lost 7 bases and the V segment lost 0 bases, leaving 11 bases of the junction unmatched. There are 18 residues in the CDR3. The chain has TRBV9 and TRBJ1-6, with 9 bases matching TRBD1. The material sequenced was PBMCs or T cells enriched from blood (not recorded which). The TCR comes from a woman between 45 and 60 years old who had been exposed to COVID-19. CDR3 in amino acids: CASSVGPEQGAKNSPLHF. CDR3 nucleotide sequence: TGTGCCAGCAGCGTAGGTCCCGAACAGGGGGCTAAAAATTCACCCCTCCACTTT.